This TCR beta chain was profiled in a study of shared clonotypes between healthy human individuals. Study-level results: All-four-donor shared clonotypes had higher generation probabilities than non-shared clonotypes did. Among donors, clonotype sharing was expected to be affected by sequencing depth.

Positive CCR7 selection of CD45RO-negative cells yielded the naive CD8 cells, and terminally differentiated effector memory CD45RA+ cells were excluded. CDR3 size: 19 residues. Germline CDR1 MNHEY, CDR2 SMNVEV (reference sequence). With 1 base clipped from V and 6 bases from J, the junction kept 14 bases outside the gene matches. Details on this clone: Its antigen is unknown.

TCRdb's copy holds only in-frame clones and misses some; the assay was immunoSEQ multiplex PCR. The sample has about 2.2 million clones, 85% to 95% seen once. The clonotype comes from a man aged 18 to 35 in good health. Some clones in this sample may be carry-over from other donors' samples. This chain connects TRBV27 to TRBJ2-1; 11 nucleotides line up with TRBD2. The sequenced sample consisted of naive CD8+ T cells from PBMCs. The CDR3 DNA sequence: TGTGCCAGCAGTTTATACGACGGGACTAGCGGTATCAATTCCAATGAGCAGTTCTTC. It translates to CASSLYDGTSGINSNEQFF.